This TCR beta chain stems from a study of shared clonotypes between healthy human individuals. Study background: Aged between 18 and 49, the donors were two women and a few men. The study used three CD4 naive, three CD4 memory, two CD8 naive and one CD8 memory plate per donor.

Findings and limits, study-wide: Sample collection involved blood only; tissue repertoires are likely different. Memory subsets generally showed lower estimated richness than naive subsets.

The germline gives CDR1 SEHNR, CDR2 FQNEAQ (reference sequence). This CDR3 comprises 11 residues. V lost 3 bases to trimming and J lost 5 bases, with 4 bases between them. TCRdb's copy holds only in-frame clones and misses some; the assay was immunoSEQ multiplex PCR. The sample lists about a million clones; 77% were seen once. In the case of this clone: Its matching antigen is unknown.

The TCR sequence derives from a man between 18 and 29 years old in good health. Some clones in this sample may be carry-over from other donors' samples. Sequencing used memory CD4+ T cells from PBMCs. Indicated subset: CD45RA-negative fraction. This chain connects TRBV7-9 to TRBJ2-5; D is unclear. The CDR3 protein is CASSFVETQYF. DNA for the CDR3: TGTGCCAGCAGCTTCGTGGAGACCCAGTACTTC.